The next 7 T cell receptor beta chains were all read from a single sample in a study of patients and donors after allogeneic stem cell transplantation. TCRdb re-called the RT-PCR reads through MiXCR, storing one row per CDR3 protein. Counted here are about a million distinct CDR3 sequences, approximately 18% occurring once; the ten biggest clones make up 6%. The sample consisted of blood, either unsorted or a sorted T cell fraction (not recorded which). The source of these receptors is a human donor who was either an allogeneic HSCT recipient or a stem cell or donor lymphocyte infusion donor (not recorded which). It is not recorded whose cells these are; they may come from a transplant donor.

This clonotype was seen more than once but under ten times. This rearrangement joins TRBV4-3 to TRBJ2-7; D is unclear. Germline loops: CDR1 LGHNA, CDR2 YSLEER. Trimming pared 0 bases from V and 2 bases from J, leaving 11 bases between. CDR3 length: 15 residues. The DNA for the CDR3 is TGCGCCAGCAGCCAAGATATGACGGGTACCTACGAGCAGTACTTC. Residues: CASSQDMTGTYEQYF.

The rearrangement links TRBV29-1 to TRBJ2-3; a possible D gene is TRBD2 (8 bases). Germline V lookup: CDR1 SQVTM, CDR2 ANQGSEA. CDR3 length: 15 amino acids. V was clipped by 4 bases and J by 4 bases, with 18 bases between them. CDR3 sequence reads: CSVGQGGAGADTQYF. As DNA, the CDR3 is TGCAGCGTTGGACAGGGAGGAGCGGGAGCAGATACGCAGTATTTT.

The chain joins TRBV25-1 to TRBJ2-7; 11 bases are shared with TRBD2. Germline lookup yields CDR1 MGHDK and CDR2 SYGVNS. With 4 bases clipped from V and 0 bases from J, the junction kept 8 bases outside the gene matches. The CDR3 sequence is 17 residues long. This chain's CDR3 is CASSAASGRPSSYEQYF. DNA of the CDR3: TGTGCCAGCAGTGCGGCTAGCGGGAGGCCTAGCTCCTACGAGCAGTACTTC.

The V gene is TRBV6-1, the J gene TRBJ2-2, with D perhaps assigned TRBD1 or TRBD2 (5 bases each). Germline CDR1 reads MNHNS; CDR2 reads SASEGT. The V end was cut by 7 bases, the J end by 4 bases, with 10 bases between. The CDR3 extends over 13 amino acids. Here the CDR3 reads CASTRGSTGELFF. The CDR3 DNA follows: TGTGCCAGCACCCGGGGCAGCACCGGGGAGCTGTTTTTT.

This clonotype was seen only a few times. The genes are TRBV4-3 and TRBJ2-5; perhaps TRBD2 as D (6 bases). The CDR3 totals 15 residues. CDR1 and CDR2 from the germline V gene are LGHNA and YSLEER. The ends were cut back, 4 bases at V and 4 bases at J, with 16 bases in the middle. CDR3 nucleotides: TGCGCCAGCAGCCGGGACCCGCTAGCGTCAGAGACCCAGTACTTC. This gives the protein CASSRDPLASETQYF.

The sample holds a few counts of this clonotype. The rearrangement uses TRBV20-1 and TRBJ2-2, with 7 bases identical to TRBD1. The trim removed 5 bases at V and 4 bases at J, leaving 13 bases unmatched. The germline gives CDR1 DFQATT, CDR2 SNEGSKA (reference sequence). This CDR3 region has 16 residues. The CDR3 DNA reads TGCAGTGCTCATTCTCCGGGACAGACATTCACCGGGGAGCTGTTTTTT. The encoded protein is CSAHSPGQTFTGELFF.

This clonotype was observed a handful of times. The V call is TRBV12-3 or TRBV12-4, the J call TRBJ1-2; D gene unclear. Trimming stripped 1 base from V and 8 bases from J, with 11 bases between. This CDR3 has 13 residues. CDR3 coding DNA: TGTGCCAGCAGTTTAGTTGGGTTTTCAGGCTACACCTTC. Protein sequence: CASSLVGFSGYTF.